The 4 T cell receptor beta chains below were found in one sample sequenced in a study of vaccination and CD4 T cells after COVID-19. Indicated time point: late sampling 161 to 241 days after vaccination in three convalescent patients. A single record per CDR3 protein comes from TCRdb applying MiXCR to the PCR reads. The table lists some 26,000 distinct CDR3 sequences, around 50% of them singletons, with around 5.5% in the top ten. The sequencing here drew on CD4+ T cells from blood, taken about 7 months after SARS-CoV-2 vaccination. The receptor source for this set is a human donor who had recovered from COVID-19.

This chain uses TRBV27 with TRBJ2-1; possible D gene TRBD2, 6 bases. Germline V gives CDR1 MNHEY, CDR2 SMNVEV (reference sequence). Trimming pared 8 bases from V and 9 bases from J, leaving 20 bases between. The CDR3 totals 14 residues. CDR3 sequence (DNA): TGTGCCAGCCAACCGTTACGGGGGAGCGGTGAGCAGTTCTTC. Its translation is CASQPLRGSGEQFF.

In this sample, this clonotype turned up a few times. This chain connects TRBV28 to TRBJ1-6; D gene ambiguous. Germline V lookup: CDR1 MDHEN, CDR2 SYDVKM. The CDR3 is made up of 17 amino acids. The CDR3 sequence: CAACRRQFRGKGSPLHF. The CDR3 DNA reads TGTGCGGCGTGTCGGAGGCAGTTTCGGGGAAAAGGTTCACCCCTCCACTTT.

This chain joins TRBV7-2 and TRBJ2-3; D is possibly TRBD1 or TRBD2 (6 bases each). Trimming cost V 1 base and J 6 bases, with 8 bases left between them. Germline V gene sequence: CDR1 SGHTA, CDR2 FQGNSA. This CDR3 region has 13 residues. In DNA, the CDR3 is TGTGCCAGCAGCTTAGGGGGGGCGGATACGCAGTATTTT. As protein: CASSLGGADTQYF.

This clonotype appeared a few times. An end of the junction differs from the germline gene, which may be a read error. The chain recombines TRBV7-7 with TRBJ2-5, with D unresolved. The germline V gene encodes CDR1 SSHAT and CDR2 FNYEAQ (reference sequence). The CDR3 has 13 amino acids. CDR3 DNA sequence: TGTGCTAGCAGCTTTACAGCCCAAGAGACCCAGTACTTC. Encoded protein: CASSFTAQETQYF.